The clone carrying this TCR beta chain was counted many times. Its specificity is not known. This sample is part of a study of T cells after yellow fever vaccination. Regarding the study as a whole: Among all clonotypes, a small share was observed in both CD4 and CD8 compartments. Booster sampling recovered most clones from primary vaccination (roughly 96% CD4, around 90% CD8).

Production of TCR cDNA was by 5'RACE template switching, which also added a universal primer site and UMIs. A single record per CDR3 protein comes from TCRdb applying MiXCR to the 5' RACE reads. The sample lists approximately 330,000 distinct CDR3 sequences; about 4% were seen once. The starting material was PBMCs, obtained 5 days after the yellow fever booster vaccination. The TCR sequence derives from a man between 18 and 35 years old who received the YFV17D yellow fever vaccine.

The CDR3 DNA reads as TGTGCCAGCAGCTTAGTGACCAATCAGCCCCAGCATTTT. Protein product: CASSLVTNQPQHF. The chain links TRBV7-8 to TRBJ1-5; D remains unclear. V was cut by 1 base and J by 3 bases, with 4 bases left in between. There are 13 residues in the CDR3. Germline CDR1 SGHVS, CDR2 FQNEAQ.